Reported below is one T cell receptor beta chain. CDR1 SGHTA and CDR2 FQGNSA come from the germline V gene. The junction had 6 bases not matched to a gene; V was cut back by 5 bases and J by 6 bases. The CDR3 covers 14 residues. Into every PCR, synthetic TCR analog templates were spiked. Sequencing used immunoSEQ multiplex PCR; TCRdb keeps in-frame clones, though not all of them. Of more than 55,000 clones detected, approximately 80% appear once; the ten largest clones hold 5.7%. Time point given: pretreatment peripheral blood. This sample was taken from a study of PD-L1 blockade in urothelial cancer. This receptor was identified in a man in his 70s with urothelial cancer. The chain uses TRBV7-2 and TRBJ2-5; 10 bases agree with TRBD2. The specimen comprised PBMCs, sampled around atezolizumab (anti-PD-L1) treatment. The CDR3 loop reads CASSLPTSGQTQYF. The DNA of the CDR3 is TGTGCCAGCAGCCTCCCGACTAGCGGGCAGACCCAGTACTTC.